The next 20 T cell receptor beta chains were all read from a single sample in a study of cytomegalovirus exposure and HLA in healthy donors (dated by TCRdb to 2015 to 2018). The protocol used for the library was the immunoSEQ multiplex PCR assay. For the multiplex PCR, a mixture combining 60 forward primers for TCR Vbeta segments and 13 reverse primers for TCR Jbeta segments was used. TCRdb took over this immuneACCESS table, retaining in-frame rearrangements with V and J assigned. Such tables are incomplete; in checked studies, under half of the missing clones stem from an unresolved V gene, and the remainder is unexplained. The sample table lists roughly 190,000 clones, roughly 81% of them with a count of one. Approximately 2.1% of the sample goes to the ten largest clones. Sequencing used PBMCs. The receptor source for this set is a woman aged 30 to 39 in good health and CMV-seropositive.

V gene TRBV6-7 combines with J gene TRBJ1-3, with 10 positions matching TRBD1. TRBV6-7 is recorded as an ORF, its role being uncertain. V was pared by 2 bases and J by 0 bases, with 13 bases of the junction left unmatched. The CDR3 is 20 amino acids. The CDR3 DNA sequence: TGTGCCAGCAGTTACCGCCGACAGGGGGCTCCCCCAAGCTCTGGAAACACCATATATTTT. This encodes CASSYRRQGAPPSSGNTIYF.

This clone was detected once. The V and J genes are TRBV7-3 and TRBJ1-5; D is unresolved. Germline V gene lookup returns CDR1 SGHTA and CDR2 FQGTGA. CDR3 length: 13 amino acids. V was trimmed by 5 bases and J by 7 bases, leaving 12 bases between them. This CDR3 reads CASSPSPGQPQHF. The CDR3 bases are TGTGCCAGCAGCCCCTCCCCGGGGCAGCCCCAGCATTTT. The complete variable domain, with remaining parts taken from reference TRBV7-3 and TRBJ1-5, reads GAGVSQTPSNKVTEKGKYVELRCDPISGHTALYWYRQSLGQGPEFLIYFQGTGAADDSGLPNDRFFAVRPEGSVSTLKIQRTERGDSAVYLCASSPSPGQPQHFGDGTRLSIL.

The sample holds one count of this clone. The CDR3 loop is CASSSDSSGSYEQYF. The CDR3 bases are TGTGCCAGCAGTTCCGACAGTTCCGGGTCCTACGAGCAGTACTTC. The chain couples TRBV28 to TRBJ2-7; perhaps TRBD1 as D (5 bases). V lost 4 bases and J lost 1, with 14 bases in between. The CDR3 covers 15 residues. CDR1 is MDHEN and CDR2 is SYDVKM in the germline V gene.

The CDR3 nucleotides are TGTGCCACCCGGACAGGCCTGTCCGGTGGCTACACCTTC. Its translation: CATRTGLSGGYTF. This chain connects TRBV19 to TRBJ1-2, with 7 bases aligning to TRBD1. The V and J ends lost 10 bases and 7 bases, in that order; junction bases with no gene match: 12. This CDR3 has 13 amino acids. Germline CDR1 and CDR2: LNHDA and SQIVND (reference sequence). Together with reference TRBV19 and TRBJ1-2, the CDR3 gives the full variable domain: DGGITQSPKYLFRKEGQNVTLSCEQNLNHDAMYWYRQDPGQGLRLIYYSQIVNDFQKGDIAEGYSVSREKKESFPLTVTSAQKNPTAFYLCATRTGLSGGYTFGSGTRLTVV.

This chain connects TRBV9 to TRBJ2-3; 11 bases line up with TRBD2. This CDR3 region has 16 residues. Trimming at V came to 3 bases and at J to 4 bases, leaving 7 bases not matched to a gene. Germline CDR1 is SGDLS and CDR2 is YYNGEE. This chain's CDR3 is CASSAALAGGPDTQYF. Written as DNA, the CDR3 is TGTGCCAGCAGCGCAGCCTTAGCGGGAGGGCCAGATACGCAGTATTTT.

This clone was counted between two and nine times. The CDR3 spells CASSLGTDPPAFF. Here the CDR3 DNA reads TGTGCCAGCAGCTTAGGGACAGACCCCCCAGCTTTCTTT. The rearrangement joins TRBV7-6 to TRBJ1-1; a weak D match, TRBD1 (6 bases). The CDR3 is made up of 13 amino acids. Germline loops: CDR1 SGHVS, CDR2 FNYEAQ. V was cut by 1 base and J by 10 bases, with 13 bases left in between. Complete variable domain (other parts from reference TRBV7-6 and TRBJ1-1): GAGVSQSPRYKVTKRGQDVALRCDPISGHVSLYWYRQALGQGPEFLTYFNYEAQQDKSGLPNDRFSAERPEGSISTLTIQRTEQRDSAMYRCASSLGTDPPAFFGQGTRLTVV.

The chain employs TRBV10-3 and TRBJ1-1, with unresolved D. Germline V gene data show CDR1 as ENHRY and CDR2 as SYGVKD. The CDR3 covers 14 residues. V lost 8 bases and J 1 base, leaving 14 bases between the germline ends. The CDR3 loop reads CAISEGRGNTEAFF. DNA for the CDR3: TGTGCCATCTCTGAAGGACGGGGGAACACTGAAGCTTTCTTT.

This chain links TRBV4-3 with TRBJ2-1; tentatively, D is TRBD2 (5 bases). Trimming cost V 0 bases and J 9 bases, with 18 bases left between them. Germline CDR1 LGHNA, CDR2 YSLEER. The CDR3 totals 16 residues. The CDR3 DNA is TGCGCCAGCAGCCAAGAGACCCTTGGCGGGTCCCGTGAGCAGTTCTTC. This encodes CASSQETLGGSREQFF.

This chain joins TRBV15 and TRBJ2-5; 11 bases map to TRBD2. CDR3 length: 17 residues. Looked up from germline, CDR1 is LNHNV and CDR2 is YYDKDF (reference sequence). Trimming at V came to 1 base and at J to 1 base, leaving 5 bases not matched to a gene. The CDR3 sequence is CATSRARLAGSQETQYF. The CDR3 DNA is TGTGCCACCAGCAGAGCTAGACTAGCGGGGAGCCAAGAGACCCAGTACTTC.

CDR3 in amino acids: CAIRWDTYNEQFF. CDR3 DNA sequence: TGTGCCATCAGGTGGGACACTTACAATGAGCAGTTCTTC. The chain recombines TRBV10-3 with TRBJ2-1, with D possibly TRBD1 on 6 matching bases. Germline CDR1 reads ENHRY; CDR2 reads SYGVKD. Trimming removed 6 bases from V and 4 bases from J, with 10 bases in between. CDR3 length: 13 amino acids.

This chain's CDR3 is CASSQAGTGTFDGYTF. The CDR3 DNA is TGTGCCAGCAGCCAAGCCGGGACAGGGACTTTTGATGGCTACACCTTC. V gene TRBV4-2 combines with J gene TRBJ1-2; 9 positions agree with TRBD1. Trimming removed 1 base from V and 6 bases from J; junction bases left unmatched: 9. Germline values: CDR1 LGHNA, CDR2 YNFKEQ. The CDR3 contains 16 residues.

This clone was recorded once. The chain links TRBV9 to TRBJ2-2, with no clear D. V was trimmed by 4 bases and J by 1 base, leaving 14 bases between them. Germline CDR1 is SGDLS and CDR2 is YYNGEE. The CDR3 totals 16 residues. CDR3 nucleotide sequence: TGTGCCAGCAGCCCCACCCACCTAAGGAACACCGGGGAGCTGTTTTTT. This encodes CASSPTHLRNTGELFF.

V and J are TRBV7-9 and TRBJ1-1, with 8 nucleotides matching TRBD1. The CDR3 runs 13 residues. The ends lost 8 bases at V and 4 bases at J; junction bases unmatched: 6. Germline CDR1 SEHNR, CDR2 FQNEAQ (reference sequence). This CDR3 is CASLTGAFTEAFF. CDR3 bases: TGTGCCAGCTTGACAGGGGCGTTCACTGAAGCTTTCTTT.

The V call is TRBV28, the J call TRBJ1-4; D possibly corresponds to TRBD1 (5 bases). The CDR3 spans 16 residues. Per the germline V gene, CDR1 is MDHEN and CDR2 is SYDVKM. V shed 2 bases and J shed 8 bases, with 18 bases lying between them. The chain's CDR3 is CASSLLGQGVQEKLFF. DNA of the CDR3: TGTGCCAGCAGTTTACTTGGCCAGGGCGTACAGGAAAAACTGTTTTTT.

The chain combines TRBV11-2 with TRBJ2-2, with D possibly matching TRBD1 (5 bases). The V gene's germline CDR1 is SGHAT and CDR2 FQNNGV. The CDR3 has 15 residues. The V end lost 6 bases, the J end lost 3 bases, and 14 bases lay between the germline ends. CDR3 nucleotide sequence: TGTGCCAGCAGTTCCAGGGCTTGGGACACCGGGGAGCTGTTTTTT. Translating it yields CASSSRAWDTGELFF.

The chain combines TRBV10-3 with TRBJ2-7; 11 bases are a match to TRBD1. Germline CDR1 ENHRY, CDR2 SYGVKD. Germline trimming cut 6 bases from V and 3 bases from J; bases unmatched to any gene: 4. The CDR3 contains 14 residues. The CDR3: CAIRPGQGVYEQYF. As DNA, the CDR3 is TGTGCCATCAGACCGGGACAGGGGGTCTACGAGCAGTACTTC.

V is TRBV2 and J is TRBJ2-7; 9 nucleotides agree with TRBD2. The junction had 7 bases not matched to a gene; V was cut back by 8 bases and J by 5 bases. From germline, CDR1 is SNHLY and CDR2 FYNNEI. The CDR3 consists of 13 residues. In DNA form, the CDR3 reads TGTGCCAGCCTTGCTAGCGGGGACCACGAGCAGTACTTC. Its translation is CASLASGDHEQYF.

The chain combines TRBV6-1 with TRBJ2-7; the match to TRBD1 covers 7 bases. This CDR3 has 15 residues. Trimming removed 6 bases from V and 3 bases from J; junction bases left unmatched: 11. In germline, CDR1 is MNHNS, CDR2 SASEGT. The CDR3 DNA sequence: TGTGCCAGCAGCCCACAGGGGAATCGGGACTACGAGCAGTACTTC. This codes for CASSPQGNRDYEQYF.

CDR3 DNA sequence: TGTGCCAGCAGCCTTCAGGGTAGGGATACGCAGTATTTT. The encoded protein is CASSLQGRDTQYF. This chain links TRBV11-2 with TRBJ2-3; D may be TRBD1 (5 bases). In germline, CDR1 is SGHAT, CDR2 FQNNGV. The CDR3 runs 13 residues. Trimming pared 5 bases from V and 6 bases from J, leaving 12 bases between.

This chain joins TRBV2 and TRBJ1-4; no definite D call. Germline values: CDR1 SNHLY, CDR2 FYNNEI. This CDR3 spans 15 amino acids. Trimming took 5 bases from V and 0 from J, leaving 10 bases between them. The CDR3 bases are TGTGCCAGCAGTTTCAGGAGGGCAACTAATGAAAAACTGTTTTTT. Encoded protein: CASSFRRATNEKLFF.